A selection of T cell receptor beta chains follows, all from one sample in a study of T cells in Graves' hyperthyroidism and ophthalmopathy. TCRdb reprocessed the multiplex PCR reads with MiXCR, giving one entry per CDR3 protein. Of some 770,000 distinct CDR3 sequences in the sample, about 17% were seen once. What was sequenced was blood. The receptors shown here come from a young man with Graves' hyperthyroidism. The CDR3 runs from the conserved cysteine through the conserved F or W. The order of the fields is D gene, J gene, V gene, clone size, CDR3 DNA, CDR3 protein. The D gene is left open where the match is weak. Only part of the rows carry a size: once, few, many, or a class if the clone is expanded.

. | TRBJ2-5 | TRBV19 | many | TGTGCCAGTAGTATGTGGCAAGAGACCCAGTACTTC | CASSMWQETQYF
TRBD1 | TRBJ2-1 | TRBV27 | . | TGTGCCAGCAGTTTAATTCTTCCGGGACAGGGGGCGAACAATGAGCAGTTCTTC | CASSLILPGQGANNEQFF
. | TRBJ2-3 | TRBV20-1 | few | TGCAGTGCTAGAAGACTAGGAACAGATACGCAGTATTTT | CSARRLGTDTQYF
. | TRBJ1-1 | TRBV10-3 | . | TGTGCCATCAGTGCGGCTAGGCCAGGGGAAGCTTTCTTT | CAISAARPGEAFF
. | TRBJ2-1 | TRBV24-1 | many | TGTGCCACCAGTGATTCACCCGGTAGTGAGCAGTTCTTC | CATSDSPGSEQFF
. | TRBJ2-1 | TRBV18 | . | TGTGCCAGCTCACCACCAACGGGGCGCTCCTACAATGAGCAGTTCTTC | CASSPPTGRSYNEQFF
TRBD1 | TRBJ2-5 | TRBV28 | many | TGTGCCAGCAGTTTACAAGGACAGGCTCGGGAGTACTTC | CASSLQGQAREYF
. | TRBJ2-2 | TRBV6-2/TRBV6-3 | few | TGTGCCAGCAGTTACCTCCTCCCAGGAGGGTTGAACACCGGGGAGCTGTTTTTT | CASSYLLPGGLNTGELFF
. | TRBJ2-5 | TRBV12-3/TRBV12-4 | . | TGTGCCAGCAGTTTTATTAACAAAGAGACCCAGTACTTC | CASSFINKETQYF
TRBD2 | TRBJ2-7 | TRBV9 | few | TGTGCCAGCAGCCCATCCGGGACTAGTTTTGGCGAGCAGTACTTC | CASSPSGTSFGEQYF
. | TRBJ2-1 | TRBV7-9 | . | TGTGCCAGCAGCTTAACTACCGGTAATGAGCAGTTCTTC | CASSLTTGNEQFF
TRBD2 | TRBJ2-1 | TRBV18 | many | TGTGCCAGCTCACCTTACCTAGCGGGATCCTACAATGAGCAGTTCTTC | CASSPYLAGSYNEQFF
. | TRBJ1-5 | TRBV9 | many | TGTGCCAGCAGCGTAGGAATGGGGAATCAGCCCCAGCATTTT | CASSVGMGNQPQHF
TRBD2 | TRBJ2-1 | TRBV27 | few | TGTGCCAGCAGTCAAGCGGGAGGGATTCTTGGGGAGCAGTTCTTC | CASSQAGGILGEQFF
. | TRBJ2-3 | TRBV7-3 | many | TGTGCCAGCAGCTTACCGTCGGATACGCAGTATTTT | CASSLPSDTQYF
. | TRBJ2-1 | TRBV19 | . | TGTGCCACCGGGGATGAGCAGTTCTTC | CATGDEQFF
. | TRBJ1-5 | TRBV4-1 | . | TGCGCCAGCAGCCCGCAGGCGGGCCTCAATCAGCCCCAGCATTTT | CASSPQAGLNQPQHF